What follows are 2 T cell receptor beta chains derived from one specimen sequenced in a study of cytomegalovirus exposure and HLA in healthy donors. Libraries were prepared by immunoSEQ multiplex PCR; TCRdb keeps only in-frame clonotypes and omits some of them. The data hold more than 85,000 clones, with over 85% observed a single time. Source material: PBMCs. The source is a woman under 30 in good health and CMV-seronegative.

The rearrangement links TRBV7-2 to TRBJ2-5; 7 positions match TRBD2. This CDR3 is 15 amino acids long. J gave up 4 bases and V 2 bases, and 7 bases lay outside the gene matches. Germline V CDR1 and CDR2: SGHTA, FQGNSA. CDR3 region: CASSLSGLEGETQYF. The CDR3 coding sequence is TGTGCCAGCAGCTTATCCGGACTAGAAGGAGAGACCCAGTACTTC.

The rearrangement uses TRBV10-2 and TRBJ2-3; TRBD2 matches 14 bases. The CDR3 is 16 amino acids. Germline V lookup: CDR1 WSHSY, CDR2 SAAADI. Trimming at V came to 6 bases and at J to 2 bases, leaving 4 bases not matched to a gene. The CDR3 DNA follows: TGCGCCAGCAGACCGGGACTAGCGGGAGCCACAGATACGCAGTATTTT. Protein sequence: CASRPGLAGATDTQYF.